The 2 T cell receptor beta chains below come from one sample, sequenced in a study of a mutant IDH1 vaccine in newly diagnosed glioma. As for time point: week 35, safety follow-up. In the vaccine, a single dose held 300 ug of the mutant IDH1 20-mer peptide, along with topical imiquimod. These receptors have no known antigen. TCRdb keeps only in-frame clones here, not all; method: immunoSEQ multiplex PCR. The sample shows roughly 64,000 clones, roughly 68% of them seen only once. Source: PBMCs, taken from a glioma patient whose treatment included an IDH1 peptide vaccine. These receptors originate from a man in his fifties or sixties with glioma.

The CDR3 region has the DNA TGTGCCAGCAGTGTGGTGGGTTACACTGAAGCTTTCTTT. Encoded protein: CASSVVGYTEAFF. The V and J genes are TRBV2 and TRBJ1-1; D call uncertain. V dropped 4 bases and J dropped 3 bases, with 9 bases sitting between them. Germline CDR1 is SNHLY and CDR2 is FYNNEI. The CDR3 sequence is 13 residues long. Together with reference TRBV2 and TRBJ1-1, the CDR3 gives the full variable domain: EPEVTQTPSHQVTQMGQEVILRCVPISNHLYFYWYRQILGQKVEFLVSFYNNEISEKSEIFDDQFSVERPDGSNFTLKIRSTKLEDSAMYFCASSVVGYTEAFFGQGTRLTVV.

The chain joins TRBV27 to TRBJ1-2; D perhaps matches TRBD1 (5 bases). Deletions cut 4 bases from V and 4 bases from J, with 16 bases between. Looked up from germline, CDR1 is MNHEY and CDR2 is SMNVEV (reference sequence). The CDR3 spans 15 residues. The CDR3 sequence is CASSYRGSSAYGYTF. In nucleotides, the CDR3 is TGTGCCAGCAGTTATAGGGGCAGTTCAGCCTATGGCTACACCTTC.